The 17 T cell receptor beta chains below all came from one sample that was sequenced in a study of blood T cell repertoires in COVID-19. Repertoires were generated with immunoSEQ multiplex PCR, while TCRdb's copy carries only in-frame clones and drops some. Found here are about 300,000 clones, 70% to 90% of them singletons; the top ten hold just under 6.5%. The sequenced sample was peripheral blood. Receptors were obtained from a woman between 50 and 59 years old with COVID-19, enrolled during active disease.

The chain couples TRBV6-1 to TRBJ2-7; perhaps TRBD2 as D (6 bases). V lost 7 bases to trimming and J lost 1 base, with 11 bases between them. The length of the CDR3 is 13 residues. The germline V gene encodes CDR1 MNHNS and CDR2 SASEGT. The CDR3 nucleotides are TGTGCCAGCACGACTAGGCCTTCCTACGAGCAGTACTTC. It yields the protein CASTTRPSYEQYF.

CDR3 in DNA: TGTGCCAGCACCTCTAGTGGTGGCATCACCGGGGAGCTGTTTTTT. The encoded protein is CASTSSGGITGELFF. The rearrangement joins TRBV7-2 to TRBJ2-2, with D hard to call. Germline CDR1 is SGHTA and CDR2 is FQGNSA. Trimming left V 7 bases short and J 4 bases short, with 16 bases between. This CDR3 region has 15 residues. Full variable domain (missing parts from reference TRBV7-2 and TRBJ2-2): GAGVSQSPSNKVTEKGKDVELRCDPISGHTALYWYRQSLGQGLEFLIYFQGNSAPDKSGLPSDRFSAERTGGSVSTLTIQRTQQEDSAVYLCASTSSGGITGELFFGEGSRLTVL.

The V gene is TRBV4-2, the J gene TRBJ1-3, with 7 bases lining up with TRBD1. V gave up 0 bases and J gave up 4 bases; unmatched junction bases: 6. Germline assignment: CDR1 LGHNA and CDR2 YNFKEQ. The CDR3 has 16 residues. The chain's CDR3 is CASSQERGRGGNTIYF. CDR3 bases: TGTGCCAGCAGCCAAGAGAGGGGGCGAGGAGGAAACACCATATATTTT.

The CDR3 DNA follows: TGTGCCAGCAGTGAACCCGACAGAAGGCAAGAGACCCAGTACTTC. This encodes CASSEPDRRQETQYF. The chain recombines TRBV25-1 with TRBJ2-5, with a weak D call TRBD1 (5 bases). The CDR3 contains 15 residues. The germline CDR1 and CDR2 sequences are MGHDK and SYGVNS. Between the trimmed V and J ends, which lost 2 bases and 2 bases, there was a span of 12 bases.

The chain uses TRBV2 and TRBJ2-3; TRBD1 matches 9 bases. The V gene's germline CDR1 is SNHLY and CDR2 FYNNEI. Unmatched junction bases numbered 12, after V lost 4 bases and J lost 7 bases. The CDR3 is 16 amino acids. The CDR3 is CASSGPGQGIWNTQYF. CDR3 nucleotide sequence: TGTGCCAGCAGTGGCCCGGGACAGGGTATATGGAATACGCAGTATTTT.

The chain combines TRBV6-2 or TRBV6-3 with TRBJ2-2; TRBD1 matches at 9 bases. CDR3 length: 16 residues. The J segment lost 3 bases and the V segment lost 5 bases, leaving 7 bases of the junction unmatched. Per the germline V gene, CDR1 is MNHEY and CDR2 is SVGEGT. This CDR3 reads CASSAHRGRDTGELFF. The CDR3, as DNA: TGTGCCAGCAGTGCTCACAGGGGGCGCGACACCGGGGAGCTGTTTTTT.

This clone was recorded once. The chain uses TRBV7-9 and TRBJ2-2; D may be TRBD2 (5 bases). This CDR3 has 18 residues. Per germline, CDR1 SEHNR and CDR2 FQNEAQ (reference sequence). V dropped 0 bases and J dropped 0 bases, with 14 bases sitting between them. CDR3 bases: TGTGCCAGCAGCTTAGCGAGGAGGAACAACGCGAACACCGGGGAGCTGTTTTTT. It specifies CASSLARRNNANTGELFF.

V gene TRBV5-1 combines with J gene TRBJ1-5, with TRBD1 as a possible D gene (6 bases). Germline CDR1 and CDR2: SGHRS and YFSETQ. The V and J ends lost 0 bases and 4 bases respectively, with 11 bases between them. CDR3 length: 15 amino acids. As DNA, the CDR3 is TGCGCCAGCAGCTTGGGAGACAGGCCTAATCAGCCCCAGCATTTT. This encodes CASSLGDRPNQPQHF.

The rearrangement links TRBV11-3 to TRBJ2-7, with TRBD1 matching 9 bases. V shed 5 bases and J 7 bases; nucleotides not matched to a gene: 9. Germline CDR1 SGHNT, CDR2 YENEEA. The CDR3 has 14 residues. The CDR3 spells CASSPGDRDLEQYF. The CDR3 DNA is TGTGCCAGCAGCCCCGGGGACAGGGACTTAGAGCAGTACTTC.

The gene calls are TRBV5-1 and TRBJ2-2, with a weak D call TRBD1 (6 bases). The CDR3 extends over 15 amino acids. Trimming cost V 1 base and J 6 bases, with 13 bases left between them. Germline V gives CDR1 SGHRS, CDR2 YFSETQ. The CDR3 nucleotides are TGCGCCAGCAGCTTGTTGGGGGCGGGCGCCGGGGAGCTGTTTTTT. This translates into CASSLLGAGAGELFF.

The rearrangement links TRBV19 to TRBJ2-5; D gene ambiguous. V was pared by 6 bases and J by 3 bases, with 5 bases between. The CDR3 spans 11 residues. Germline values: CDR1 LNHDA, CDR2 SQIVND (reference sequence). Here the CDR3 reads CASSVKETQYF. The CDR3 DNA reads as TGTGCCAGTAGCGTAAAAGAGACCCAGTACTTC.

This sequence joins TRBV28 and TRBJ2-4, with 7 bases that match TRBD2. CDR1 and CDR2 (germline): MDHEN, SYDVKM. The CDR3 runs 17 residues. V lost 7 bases and J lost 0; bases outside the gene matches: 12. CDR3 sequence: CASNTPPLAEAKNIQYF. CDR3 DNA sequence: TGTGCCAGCAACACTCCGCCCCTAGCGGAAGCCAAAAACATTCAGTACTTC.

This clone was detected a few times. The V and J genes are TRBV12-3 or TRBV12-4 and TRBJ1-1; TRBD1 might be the D (6 bases). The CDR3 totals 13 residues. With 5 bases removed from V and 1 base from J, the gap between germline ends came to 8 bases. The CDR3 DNA is TGTGCCAGCAGTCGACAGGAGAACACTGAAGCTTTCTTT. It codes for CASSRQENTEAFF.

The V and J genes are TRBV27 and TRBJ2-1, with 7 bases matching TRBD1. V gave up 5 bases and J gave up 6 bases; unmatched junction bases: 10. CDR3 length: 15 residues. Looked up from germline, CDR1 is MNHEY and CDR2 is SMNVEV (reference sequence). In DNA, the CDR3 is TGTGCCAGCAGTCCGAGGGACAGAATCTCCAATGAGCAGTTCTTC. Protein sequence: CASSPRDRISNEQFF.

The chain is built from TRBV9 and TRBJ1-2, with D perhaps TRBD1 (5 bases). From germline, CDR1 is SGDLS and CDR2 YYNGEE. The V and J ends lost 2 bases and 4 bases respectively, with 12 bases between them. This CDR3 is 14 amino acids long. Written as DNA, the CDR3 is TGTGCCAGCAGCGTCCCAGGAGGGGCCTATGGCTACACCTTC. Residues: CASSVPGGAYGYTF. The full variable domain, in which reference TRBV9 and TRBJ1-2 provide the parts outside the CDR3, is DSGVTQTPKHLITATGQRVTLRCSPRSGDLSVYWYQQSLDQGLQFLIQYYNGEERAKGNILERFSAQQFPDLHSELNLSSLELGDSALYFCASSVPGGAYGYTFGSGTRLTVV.

This chain links TRBV7-9 with TRBJ2-1, with 7 bases that match TRBD2. The germline V gene encodes CDR1 SEHNR and CDR2 FQNEAQ (reference sequence). The CDR3 is 18 residues long. V shed 0 bases and J 2 bases; nucleotides not matched to a gene: 10. The CDR3 nucleotides read TGTGCCAGCAGCTTAGCGCGGGGGAGAGCCTCACCCTACAATGAGCAGTTCTTC. It specifies CASSLARGRASPYNEQFF.

V and J are TRBV4-2 and TRBJ2-1; TRBD2 matches at 10 bases. V gave up 3 bases and J gave up 3 bases; unmatched junction bases: 5. The CDR3 covers 16 residues. Germline CDR1 reads LGHNA; CDR2 reads YNFKEQ. CDR3 loop: CASSQWGTSDYNEQFF. Written as DNA, the CDR3 is TGTGCCAGCAGCCAGTGGGGGACTAGCGACTACAATGAGCAGTTCTTC.